This T cell receptor beta chain was identified during a study of blood T cells in healthy people across ages. Sample-barcoded 5' priming and a J-beta primer mix drove a second PCR of roughly 6 to 12 cycles. Using its own MiXCR run on the 5' RACE reads, TCRdb lists one record per CDR3 protein. This sample has hundreds of thousands of distinct CDR3 sequences, with roughly 60% found just once. The V segment lost 0 bases and the J segment 0 bases; nucleotides outside the gene matches: 9. Germline loops: CDR1 KGHDR, CDR2 SFDVKD. CDR3 length equals 20 residues. Sequenced input: blood. The V and J genes are TRBV24-1 and TRBJ2-1, with 11 positions matching TRBD2. The sequence derives from a man aged 25-40 years in good health. The CDR3 region is CATSDLPIAGGPYSYNEQFF. In DNA, the CDR3 is TGTGCCACCAGTGATTTGCCTATAGCGGGAGGGCCATACTCCTACAATGAGCAGTTCTTC.